These T cell receptor beta chains were read from a single sample in a study of regulatory T cells in long-lasting Graves disease. Via MiXCR, TCRdb re-called the multiplex PCR reads, giving one row per CDR3 protein. The sample has around 460,000 distinct CDR3 sequences, approximately 22% seen once. This material consisted of peripheral blood mononuclear cells (PBMCs), taken when the disease was refractory, from a patient treated with antithyroid drugs. The origin of the receptors is a female donor with Graves disease. The CDR3 runs from the conserved cysteine through the conserved F or W. Fields, in order: CDR3 protein, CDR3 DNA, clone size, CDR3 length, V gene, J gene, D gene. The D gene is left open where the match is weak. A row's size may be missing; if present it is once, few, many or a size class.

CDR3: CASSPQRGGGETQYF; DNA: TGTGCCAGCAGTCCCCAGCGTGGAGGGGGCGAGACCCAGTACTTC; size: many; length: 15; V: TRBV6-1; J: TRBJ2-5; D: .
CDR3: CSVEGVLTEQFF; DNA: TGCAGCGTTGAAGGAGTACTAACTGAGCAGTTCTTC; size: once; length: 12; V: TRBV29-1; J: TRBJ2-1; D: .
CDR3: CASRKFRDTNQPQHF; DNA: TGTGCCAGCAGAAAATTCCGGGACACCAATCAGCCCCAGCATTTT; size: .; length: 15; V: TRBV6-1; J: TRBJ1-5; D: .
CDR3: CSATGGLSTDTQYF; DNA: TGCAGTGCTACCGGGGGGCTAAGCACAGATACGCAGTATTTT; size: .; length: 14; V: TRBV20-1; J: TRBJ2-3; D: .
CDR3: CASSAAGTQYF; DNA: TGCGCCAGCAGCGCGGCTGGTACGCAGTATTTT; size: .; length: 11; V: TRBV5-1; J: TRBJ2-3; D: .
CDR3: CASRDAGVGEKLFF; DNA: TGTGCCAGCAGGGACGCAGGGGTAGGGGAAAAACTGTTTTTT; size: few; length: 14; V: TRBV28; J: TRBJ1-4; D: .
CDR3: CASSLNISPLHF; DNA: TGTGCCAGCAGCCTAAACATTTCACCCCTCCACTTT; size: many; length: 12; V: TRBV12-3/TRBV12-4; J: TRBJ1-6; D: .
CDR3: CASSRARDNQETQYF; DNA: TGCGCCAGCAGCCGCGCCCGGGACAACCAAGAGACCCAGTACTTC; size: .; length: 15; V: TRBV5-1; J: TRBJ2-5; D: .
CDR3: CASSLAWPGRSGYTF; DNA: TGTGCCAGCAGCTTAGCCTGGCCAGGGCGGAGTGGCTACACCTTC; size: many; length: 15; V: TRBV7-2; J: TRBJ1-2; D: .
CDR3: CASSAAVARAFF; DNA: TGTGCCAGCAGCGCAGCGGTGGCGAGAGCTTTCTTT; size: .; length: 12; V: TRBV6-1; J: TRBJ1-1; D: .
CDR3: CASSLGSGSLYEQYF; DNA: TGCGCCAGCAGCTTAGGTAGCGGGAGTCTCTACGAGCAGTACTTC; size: .; length: 15; V: TRBV5-1; J: TRBJ2-7; D: TRBD2
CDR3: CASSDSSWRPDNQPQHF; DNA: TGTGCCAGCAGTGACTCTTCATGGAGGCCCGACAATCAGCCCCAGCATTTT; size: many; length: 17; V: TRBV2; J: TRBJ1-5; D: .
CDR3: CASSYRPNTEAFF; DNA: TGTGCCAGCAGTTACAGGCCGAACACTGAAGCTTTCTTT; size: many; length: 13; V: TRBV6-5; J: TRBJ1-1; D: .
CDR3: CAISPGLSSGANVLTF; DNA: TGTGCCATCAGCCCGGGACTGAGCTCTGGGGCCAACGTCCTGACTTTC; size: .; length: 16; V: TRBV10-3; J: TRBJ2-6; D: .
CDR3: CASRLSFYEQYF; DNA: TGTGCCAGCAGACTTTCTTTCTACGAGCAGTACTTC; size: .; length: 12; V: TRBV6-1; J: TRBJ2-7; D: .
CDR3: CSAPGGTSGGMTYEQYF; DNA: TGCAGTGCCCCCGGGGGGACTAGCGGGGGGATGACCTACGAGCAGTACTTC; size: few; length: 17; V: TRBV20-1; J: TRBJ2-7; D: TRBD2
CDR3: CASSYRANNQPQHF; DNA: TGTGCCAGCAGTTACAGGGCTAACAATCAGCCCCAGCATTTT; size: many; length: 14; V: TRBV7-2; J: TRBJ1-5; D: .
CDR3: CSVPGGGGTEAFF; DNA: TGCAGCGTTCCAGGGGGCGGCGGCACTGAAGCTTTCTTT; size: .; length: 13; V: TRBV29-1; J: TRBJ1-1; D: TRBD1
CDR3: CASSIAGRPSYEQYF; DNA: TGTGCCAGTAGTATCGCCGGACGGCCCTCCTACGAGCAGTACTTC; size: few; length: 15; V: TRBV19; J: TRBJ2-7; D: .
CDR3: CASSELGARHSYEQYF; DNA: TGTGCCAGCAGTGAATTAGGGGCACGCCACTCCTACGAGCAGTACTTC; size: .; length: 16; V: TRBV25-1; J: TRBJ2-7; D: .
CDR3: CASSQDFGPDKNIQYF; DNA: TGTGCCAGCAGCCAAGATTTTGGCCCTGACAAAAACATTCAGTACTTC; size: few; length: 16; V: TRBV3-1; J: TRBJ2-4; D: .
CDR3: CASSSQAPRYLSTEAFF; DNA: TGTGCCAGCAGTTCACAGGCTCCTCGATACTTAAGCACTGAAGCTTTCTTT; size: many; length: 17; V: TRBV28; J: TRBJ1-1; D: .
CDR3: CASSSPGQGGEKLFF; DNA: TGTGCCAGCAGTTCACCGGGACAGGGAGGCGAAAAACTGTTTTTT; size: many; length: 15; V: TRBV12-3/TRBV12-4; J: TRBJ1-4; D: TRBD1
CDR3: CATSGHQFSGFYNEQFF; DNA: TGTGCCACCAGTGGACATCAATTTAGCGGGTTTTACAATGAGCAGTTCTTC; size: .; length: 17; V: TRBV24-1; J: TRBJ2-1; D: TRBD2
CDR3: CASSSTDKRETQYF; DNA: TGTGCCAGCAGTTCTACGGACAAGAGAGAGACCCAGTACTTC; size: many; length: 14; V: TRBV12-3/TRBV12-4; J: TRBJ2-5; D: .
CDR3: CARGGETQYF; DNA: TGTGCCCGGGGGGGAGAGACCCAGTACTTC; size: once; length: 10; V: TRBV19; J: TRBJ2-5; D: TRBD2
CDR3: CASSQRGGSNSPLHF; DNA: TGTGCCAGCAGCCAAAGGGGGGGTAGTAATTCACCCCTCCACTTT; size: few; length: 15; V: TRBV14; J: TRBJ1-6; D: .